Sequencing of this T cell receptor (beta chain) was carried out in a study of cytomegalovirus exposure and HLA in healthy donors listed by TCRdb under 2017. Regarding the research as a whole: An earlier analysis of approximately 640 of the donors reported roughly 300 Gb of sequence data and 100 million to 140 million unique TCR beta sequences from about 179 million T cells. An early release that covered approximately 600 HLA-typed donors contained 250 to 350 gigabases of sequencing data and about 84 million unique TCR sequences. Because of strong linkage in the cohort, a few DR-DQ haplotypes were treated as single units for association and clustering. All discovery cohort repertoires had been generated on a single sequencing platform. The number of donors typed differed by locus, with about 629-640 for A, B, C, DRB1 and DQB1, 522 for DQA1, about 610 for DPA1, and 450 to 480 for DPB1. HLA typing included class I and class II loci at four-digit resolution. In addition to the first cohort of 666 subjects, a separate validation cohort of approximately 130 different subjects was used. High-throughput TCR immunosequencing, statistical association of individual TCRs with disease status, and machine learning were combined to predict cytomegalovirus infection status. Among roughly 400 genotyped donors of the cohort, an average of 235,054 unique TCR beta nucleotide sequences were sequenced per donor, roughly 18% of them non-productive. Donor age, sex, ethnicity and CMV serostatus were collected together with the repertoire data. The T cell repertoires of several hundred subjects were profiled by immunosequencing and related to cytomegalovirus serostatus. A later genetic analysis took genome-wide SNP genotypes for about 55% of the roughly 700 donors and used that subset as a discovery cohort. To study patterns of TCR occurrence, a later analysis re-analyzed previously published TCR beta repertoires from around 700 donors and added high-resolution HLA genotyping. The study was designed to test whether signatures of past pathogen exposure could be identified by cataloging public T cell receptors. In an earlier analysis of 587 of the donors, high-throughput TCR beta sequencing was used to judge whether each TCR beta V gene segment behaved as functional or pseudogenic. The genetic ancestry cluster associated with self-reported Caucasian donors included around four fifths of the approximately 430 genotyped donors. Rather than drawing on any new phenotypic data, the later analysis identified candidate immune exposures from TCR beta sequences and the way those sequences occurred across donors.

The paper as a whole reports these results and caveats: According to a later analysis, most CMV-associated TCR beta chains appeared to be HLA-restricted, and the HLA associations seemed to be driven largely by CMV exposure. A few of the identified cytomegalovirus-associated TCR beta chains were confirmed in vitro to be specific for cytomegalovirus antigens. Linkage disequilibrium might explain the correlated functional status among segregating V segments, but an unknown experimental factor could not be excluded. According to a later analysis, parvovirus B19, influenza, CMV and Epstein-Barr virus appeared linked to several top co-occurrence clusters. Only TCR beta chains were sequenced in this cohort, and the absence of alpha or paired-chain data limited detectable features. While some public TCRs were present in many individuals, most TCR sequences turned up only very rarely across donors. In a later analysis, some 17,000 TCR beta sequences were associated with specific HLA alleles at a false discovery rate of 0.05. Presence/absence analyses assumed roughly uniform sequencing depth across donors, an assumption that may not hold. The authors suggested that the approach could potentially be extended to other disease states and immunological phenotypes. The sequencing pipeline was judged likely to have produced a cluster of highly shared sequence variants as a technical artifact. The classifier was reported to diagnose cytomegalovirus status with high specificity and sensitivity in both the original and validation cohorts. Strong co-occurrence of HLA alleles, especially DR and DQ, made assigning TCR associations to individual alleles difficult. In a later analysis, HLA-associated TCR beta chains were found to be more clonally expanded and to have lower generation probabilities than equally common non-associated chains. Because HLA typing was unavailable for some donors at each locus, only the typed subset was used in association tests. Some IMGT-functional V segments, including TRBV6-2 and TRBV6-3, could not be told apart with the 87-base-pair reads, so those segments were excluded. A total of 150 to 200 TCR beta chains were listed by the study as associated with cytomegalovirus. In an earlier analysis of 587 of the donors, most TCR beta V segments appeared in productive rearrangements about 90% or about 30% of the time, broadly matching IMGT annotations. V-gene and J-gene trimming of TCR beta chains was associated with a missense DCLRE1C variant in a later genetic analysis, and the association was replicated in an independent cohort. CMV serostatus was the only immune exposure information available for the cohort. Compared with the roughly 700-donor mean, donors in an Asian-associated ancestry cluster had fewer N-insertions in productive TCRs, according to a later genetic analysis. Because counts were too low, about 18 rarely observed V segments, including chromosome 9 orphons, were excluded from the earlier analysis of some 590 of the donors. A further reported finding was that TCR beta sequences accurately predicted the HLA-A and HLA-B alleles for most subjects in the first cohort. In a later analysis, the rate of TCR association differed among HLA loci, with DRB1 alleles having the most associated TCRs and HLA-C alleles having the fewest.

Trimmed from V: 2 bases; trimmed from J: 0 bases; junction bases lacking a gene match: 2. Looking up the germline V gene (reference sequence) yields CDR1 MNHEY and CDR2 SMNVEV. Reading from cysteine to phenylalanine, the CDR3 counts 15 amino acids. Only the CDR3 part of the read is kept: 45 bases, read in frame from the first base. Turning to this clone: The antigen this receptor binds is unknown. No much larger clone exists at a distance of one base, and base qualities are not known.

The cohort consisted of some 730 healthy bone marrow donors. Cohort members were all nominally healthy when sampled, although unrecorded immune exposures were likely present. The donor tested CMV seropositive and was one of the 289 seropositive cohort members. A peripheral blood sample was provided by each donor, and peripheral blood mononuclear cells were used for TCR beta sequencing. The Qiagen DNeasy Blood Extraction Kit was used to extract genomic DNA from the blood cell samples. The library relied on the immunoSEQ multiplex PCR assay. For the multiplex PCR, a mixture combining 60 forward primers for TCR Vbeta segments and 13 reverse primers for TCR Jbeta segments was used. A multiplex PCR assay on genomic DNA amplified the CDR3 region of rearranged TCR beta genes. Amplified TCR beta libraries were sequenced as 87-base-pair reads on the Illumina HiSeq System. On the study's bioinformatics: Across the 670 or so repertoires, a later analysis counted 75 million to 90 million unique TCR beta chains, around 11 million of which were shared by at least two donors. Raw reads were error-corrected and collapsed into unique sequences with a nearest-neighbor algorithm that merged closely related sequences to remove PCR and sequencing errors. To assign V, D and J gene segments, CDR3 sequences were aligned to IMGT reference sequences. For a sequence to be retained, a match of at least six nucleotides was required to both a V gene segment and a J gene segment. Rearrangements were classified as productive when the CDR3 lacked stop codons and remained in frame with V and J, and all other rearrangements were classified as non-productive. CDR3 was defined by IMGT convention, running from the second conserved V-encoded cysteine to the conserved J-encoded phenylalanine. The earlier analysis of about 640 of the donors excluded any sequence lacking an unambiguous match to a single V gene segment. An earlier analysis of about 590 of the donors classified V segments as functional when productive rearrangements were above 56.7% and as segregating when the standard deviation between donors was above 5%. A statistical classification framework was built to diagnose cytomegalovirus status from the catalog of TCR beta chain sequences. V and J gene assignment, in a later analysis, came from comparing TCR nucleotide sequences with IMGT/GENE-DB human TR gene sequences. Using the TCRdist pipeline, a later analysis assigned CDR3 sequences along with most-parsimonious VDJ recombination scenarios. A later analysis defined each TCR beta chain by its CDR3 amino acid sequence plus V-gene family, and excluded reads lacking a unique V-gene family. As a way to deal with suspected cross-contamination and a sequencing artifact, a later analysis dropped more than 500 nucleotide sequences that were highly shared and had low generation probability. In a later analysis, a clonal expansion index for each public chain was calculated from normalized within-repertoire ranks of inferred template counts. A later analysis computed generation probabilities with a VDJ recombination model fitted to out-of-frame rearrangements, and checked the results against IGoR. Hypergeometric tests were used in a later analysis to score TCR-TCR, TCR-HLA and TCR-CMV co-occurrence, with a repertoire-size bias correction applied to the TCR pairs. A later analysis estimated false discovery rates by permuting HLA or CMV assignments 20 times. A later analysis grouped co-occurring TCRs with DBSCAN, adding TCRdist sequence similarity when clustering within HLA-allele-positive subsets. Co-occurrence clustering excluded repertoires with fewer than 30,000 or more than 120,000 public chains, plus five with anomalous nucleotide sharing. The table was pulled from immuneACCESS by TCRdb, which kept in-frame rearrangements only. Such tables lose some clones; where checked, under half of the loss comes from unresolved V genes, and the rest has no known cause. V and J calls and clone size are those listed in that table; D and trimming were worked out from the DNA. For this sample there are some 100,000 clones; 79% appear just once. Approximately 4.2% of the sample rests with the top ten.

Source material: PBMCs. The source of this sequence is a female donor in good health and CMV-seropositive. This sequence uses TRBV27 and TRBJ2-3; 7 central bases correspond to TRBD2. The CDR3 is CASSLGGVSTDTQYF. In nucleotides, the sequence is TGTGCCAGCAGTTTAGGGGGGGTTAGCACAGATACGCAGTATTTT.